Shown below are 7 T cell receptor beta chains from a single sample sequenced in a study of blood T cell repertoires in COVID-19. The protocol was immunoSEQ multiplex PCR, while the TCRdb copy is restricted to in-frame clones and leaves out a portion. The sample lists approximately 240,000 clones, 75% to 90% occurring once. Input material: PBMCs or T cells enriched from blood (not recorded which). These TCRs come from a woman aged 25-40 years with acute COVID-19.

The chain combines TRBV9 with TRBJ2-2; no definite D call. Germline CDR1 and CDR2: SGDLS and YYNGEE. The CDR3 runs 12 residues. V dropped 2 bases and J dropped 8 bases, with 7 bases sitting between them. The CDR3 DNA follows: TGTGCCAGCAGCGTCGAGAGGGGGGAGCTGTTTTTT. Protein product: CASSVERGELFF.

The genes are TRBV28 and TRBJ2-7; maybe TRBD2 (5 bases). This CDR3 is built from 14 residues. Trimming took 7 bases from V and 3 from J, leaving 16 bases between them. CDR1 and CDR2 (germline): MDHEN, SYDVKM. The CDR3 DNA reads as TGTGCCAGCACCCTCGGGCAGGACTTCTACGAGCAGTACTTC. As protein: CASTLGQDFYEQYF.

Only a few counts were recorded for this clone. This rearrangement joins TRBV10-3 to TRBJ2-7; 8 bases are shared with TRBD1. The CDR3 is 15 residues long. V lost 2 bases to trimming and J lost 0 bases; unmatched junction nucleotides: 3. Germline values: CDR1 ENHRY, CDR2 SYGVKD. The DNA of the CDR3 is TGTGCCATCAGTGAGACAGGGGGAATCTCCTACGAGCAGTACTTC. Translating gives CAISETGGISYEQYF.

The chain joins TRBV5-1 to TRBJ1-4; 9 bases match TRBD1. The CDR3 loop spans 15 amino acids. J lost 7 bases, V lost 4 bases, and 8 bases had no gene match. The germline CDR1 and CDR2 sequences are SGHRS and YFSETQ. This CDR3 reads CASSPDGTGSEKLFF. The DNA for the CDR3 is TGCGCCAGCAGCCCGGACGGGACAGGGTCTGAAAAACTGTTTTTT.

This rearrangement joins TRBV5-1 to TRBJ1-6; TRBD1 is a possible D gene (6 bases). Germline loops: CDR1 SGHRS, CDR2 YFSETQ. V was cut by 4 bases and J by 7 bases, with 12 bases left in between. This CDR3 contains 14 residues. CDR3 region: CASSLGQRNSPLHF. CDR3 DNA: TGCGCCAGCAGCCTCGGACAGAGGAATTCACCCCTCCACTTT.

This clone was counted once. This chain links TRBV6-6 with TRBJ1-2; 8 nucleotides align to TRBD1. Per germline, CDR1 MNHNY and CDR2 SVGAGI (reference sequence). The CDR3 covers 16 residues. Losses at the gene ends were 2 bases for V and 8 bases for J; bases not matched to a gene: 13. CDR3 loop: CASSYPQGARAQGYTF. CDR3 DNA: TGTGCCAGCAGTTACCCGCAGGGGGCGCGAGCTCAGGGCTACACCTTC.

The gene calls are TRBV5-4 and TRBJ2-1; 11 bases are a match to TRBD2. The trim removed 5 bases at V and 7 bases at J, leaving 17 bases unmatched. Looked up from germline, CDR1 is SGHNT and CDR2 is YYREEE (reference sequence). This CDR3 comprises 18 residues. CDR3 protein: CASSPPHDTSGSKNEQFF. CDR3 bases: TGTGCCAGCAGTCCTCCCCACGATACTAGCGGGAGCAAGAATGAGCAGTTCTTC.